The 10 T cell receptor beta chains listed next were all sequenced from one sample in a study of T cell responses to AZD1222 COVID-19 vaccine. Sequencing used immunoSEQ multiplex PCR; TCRdb keeps in-frame clones, though not all of them. The table includes roughly 120,000 clones, about nine tenths detected once. The specimen comprised peripheral blood, sampled on day 0 of AZD1222 vaccination. These receptors were obtained from an adult in good health.

V and J are TRBV4-1 and TRBJ1-4; TRBD1 matches 7 bases. Trimming at V came to 4 bases and at J to 7 bases, leaving 9 bases not matched to a gene. The germline V gene encodes CDR1 MGHRA and CDR2 YSYEKL. This CDR3 has 15 amino acids. CDR3 in amino acids: CASSPRQGGGEKLFF. The CDR3 nucleotides are TGCGCCAGCAGCCCCCGACAGGGAGGCGGTGAAAAACTGTTTTTT.

This sequence joins TRBV5-1 and TRBJ1-5; a weak D match, TRBD1 (6 bases). V lost 2 bases, J lost 0 bases, and 9 bases lay in between. CDR3 length: 15 residues. CDR1 SGHRS and CDR2 YFSETQ come from the germline V gene. The CDR3 DNA sequence: TGCGCCAGCAGCTTTGGGGGCAATAGCAATCAGCCCCAGCATTTT. This encodes CASSFGGNSNQPQHF.

The chain combines TRBV27 with TRBJ2-7, with D maybe TRBD2 (7 bases). Trimming took off 2 bases at V and 6 bases at J, with 14 bases between the two ends. Germline values: CDR1 MNHEY, CDR2 SMNVEV (reference sequence). This CDR3 region has 14 residues. CDR3 bases: TGTGCCAGCAGTTTAGGGGGGGGGCCCTTCGAGCAGTACTTC. It encodes CASSLGGGPFEQYF.

CDR3 loop: CASSLVRGQTGELFF. CDR3 DNA sequence: TGTGCCAGCAGCTTGGTCAGGGGGCAAACCGGGGAGCTGTTTTTT. The chain combines TRBV7-2 with TRBJ2-2; TRBD1 agrees at 8 bases. Germline V lookup: CDR1 SGHTA, CDR2 FQGNSA. This CDR3 region has 15 residues. V was clipped by 3 bases and J by 5 bases; unmatched bases: 5.

This sequence joins TRBV5-1 and TRBJ1-2; D remains unclear. The CDR3 runs to 12 residues. The germline CDR1 and CDR2 sequences are SGHRS and YFSETQ. V was clipped by 4 bases and J by 4 bases, with 8 bases between them. The CDR3 is CASSPGAYGYTF. As DNA, the CDR3 is TGCGCCAGCAGCCCCGGAGCCTATGGCTACACCTTC.

The rearrangement links TRBV5-1 to TRBJ2-3; no definite D call. Trimming left V 4 bases short and J 2 bases short, with 11 bases between. The CDR3 is 14 residues long. The germline V gene encodes CDR1 SGHRS and CDR2 YFSETQ. The CDR3 protein is CASSPGPSTDTQYF. In DNA, the CDR3 is TGCGCCAGCAGCCCAGGACCTTCCACAGATACGCAGTATTTT.

The chain combines TRBV19 with TRBJ2-7; TRBD1 matches at 7 bases. V dropped 4 bases and J dropped 7; count of bases not matched to a gene: 10. The germline CDR1 and CDR2 sequences are LNHDA and SQIVND (reference sequence). This CDR3 is 14 amino acids long. The CDR3 DNA follows: TGTGCCAGTAGTACCACAGGGGCCTCTCCGGAGCAGTACTTC. It encodes CASSTTGASPEQYF.

The V and J genes are TRBV12-3 or TRBV12-4 and TRBJ2-1, with D perhaps being TRBD1 or TRBD2 (5 bases each). The CDR3 extends over 13 amino acids. V lost 8 bases and J lost 5, with 13 bases in between. In DNA, the CDR3 is TGTGCCAGCGGGACGCCACCCCACAATGAGCAGTTCTTC. Its translation: CASGTPPHNEQFF.

This chain uses TRBV5-6 with TRBJ2-7; the D gene is possibly TRBD1 (5 bases). V was shortened by 2 bases and J by 7 bases, with 19 bases between the two germline ends. CDR1 is SGHDT, CDR2 YYEEEE, per germline. CDR3 size: 15 residues. The CDR3, as DNA: TGTGCCAGCAGCTTTTCCCTTCTCGACAGCAAGGAGCAGTACTTC. Protein: CASSFSLLDSKEQYF.

The CDR3 region is CASSQDWDREGRDTQYF. The CDR3 coding sequence is TGCGCCAGCAGCCAAGATTGGGACCGGGAGGGCCGGGATACGCAGTATTTT. V is TRBV4-3 and J is TRBJ2-3; the match to TRBD2 covers 8 bases. J gave up 6 bases and V 0 bases, and 11 bases lay outside the gene matches. Germline V lookup: CDR1 LGHNA, CDR2 YSLEER. The CDR3 runs to 17 residues.